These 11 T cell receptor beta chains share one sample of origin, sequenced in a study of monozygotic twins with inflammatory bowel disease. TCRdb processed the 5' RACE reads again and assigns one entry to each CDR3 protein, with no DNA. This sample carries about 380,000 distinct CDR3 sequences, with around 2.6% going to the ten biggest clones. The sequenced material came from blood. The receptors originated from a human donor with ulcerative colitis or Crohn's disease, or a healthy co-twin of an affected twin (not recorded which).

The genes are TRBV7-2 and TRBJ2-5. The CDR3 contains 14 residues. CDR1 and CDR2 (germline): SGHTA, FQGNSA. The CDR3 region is CASSLAGKQETQYF. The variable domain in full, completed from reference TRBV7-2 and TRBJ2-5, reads GAGVSQSPSNKVTEKGKDVELRCDPISGHTALYWYRQSLGQGLEFLIYFQGNSAPDKSGLPSDRFSAERTGGSVSTLTIQRTQQEDSAVYLCASSLAGKQETQYFGPGTRLLVL.

The CDR3 region is CASSPRAGLEQYF. J is TRBJ2-7 and V is TRBV12-3 or TRBV12-4; the TCRdb call, TRBD1, lacks DNA for checking. CDR3 length: 13 amino acids.

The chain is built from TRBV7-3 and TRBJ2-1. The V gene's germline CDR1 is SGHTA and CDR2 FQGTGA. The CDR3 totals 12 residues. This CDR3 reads CASSPTNNEQFF.

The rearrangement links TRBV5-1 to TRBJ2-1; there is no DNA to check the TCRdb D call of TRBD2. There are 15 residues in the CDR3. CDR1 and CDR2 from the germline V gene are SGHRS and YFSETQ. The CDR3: CASSLERGGYNEQFF.

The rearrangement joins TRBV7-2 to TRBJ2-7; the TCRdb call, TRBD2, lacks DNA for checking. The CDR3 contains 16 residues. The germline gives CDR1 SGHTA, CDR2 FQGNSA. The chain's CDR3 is CASSTSSGGAVYEQYF.

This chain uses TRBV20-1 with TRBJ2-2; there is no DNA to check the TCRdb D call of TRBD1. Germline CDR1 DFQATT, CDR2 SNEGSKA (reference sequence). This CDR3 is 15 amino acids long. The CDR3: CSARRGPANTGELFF.

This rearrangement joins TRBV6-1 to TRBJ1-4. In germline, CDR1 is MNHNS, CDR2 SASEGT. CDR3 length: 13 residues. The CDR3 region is CAGHRNLNEKLFF.

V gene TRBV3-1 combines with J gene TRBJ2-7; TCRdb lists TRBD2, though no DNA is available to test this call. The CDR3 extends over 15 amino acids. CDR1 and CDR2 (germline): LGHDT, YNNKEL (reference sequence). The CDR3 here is CASSQQGSTRGEQYF.

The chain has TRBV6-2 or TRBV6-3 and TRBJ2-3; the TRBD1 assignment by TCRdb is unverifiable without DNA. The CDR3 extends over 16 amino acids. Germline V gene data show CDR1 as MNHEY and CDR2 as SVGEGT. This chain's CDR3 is CASSDYDRGRRDTQYF.

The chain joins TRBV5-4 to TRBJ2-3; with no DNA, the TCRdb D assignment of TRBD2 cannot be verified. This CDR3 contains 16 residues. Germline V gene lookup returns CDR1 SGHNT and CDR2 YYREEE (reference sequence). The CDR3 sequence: CASSLGTSGGRGGQYF.

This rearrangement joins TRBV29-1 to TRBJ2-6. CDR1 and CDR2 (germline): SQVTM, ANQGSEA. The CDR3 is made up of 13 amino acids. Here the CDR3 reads CSADVSGANVLTF. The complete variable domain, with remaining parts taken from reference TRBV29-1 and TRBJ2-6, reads SAVISQKPSRDICQRGTSLTIQCQVDSQVTMMFWYRQQPGQSLTLIATANQGSEATYESGFVIDKFPISRPNLTFSTLTVSNMSPEDSSIYLCSADVSGANVLTFGAGSRLTVL.